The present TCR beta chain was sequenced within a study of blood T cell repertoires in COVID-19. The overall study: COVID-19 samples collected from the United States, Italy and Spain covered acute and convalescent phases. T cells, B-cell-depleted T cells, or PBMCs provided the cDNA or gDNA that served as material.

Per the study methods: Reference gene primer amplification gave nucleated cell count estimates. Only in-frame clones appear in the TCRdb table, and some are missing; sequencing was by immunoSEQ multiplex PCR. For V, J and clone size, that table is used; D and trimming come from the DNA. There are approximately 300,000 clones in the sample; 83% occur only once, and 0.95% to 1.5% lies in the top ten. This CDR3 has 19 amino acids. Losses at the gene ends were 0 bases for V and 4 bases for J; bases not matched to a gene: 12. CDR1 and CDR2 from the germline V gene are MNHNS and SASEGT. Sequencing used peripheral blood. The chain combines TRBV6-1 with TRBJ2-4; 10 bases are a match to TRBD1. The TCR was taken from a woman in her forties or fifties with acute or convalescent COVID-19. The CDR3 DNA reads TGTGCCAGCAGTGAAGCGCTGCCGGGACAGGGGTTATTAAAAAACATTCAGTACTTC. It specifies CASSEALPGQGLLKNIQYF.